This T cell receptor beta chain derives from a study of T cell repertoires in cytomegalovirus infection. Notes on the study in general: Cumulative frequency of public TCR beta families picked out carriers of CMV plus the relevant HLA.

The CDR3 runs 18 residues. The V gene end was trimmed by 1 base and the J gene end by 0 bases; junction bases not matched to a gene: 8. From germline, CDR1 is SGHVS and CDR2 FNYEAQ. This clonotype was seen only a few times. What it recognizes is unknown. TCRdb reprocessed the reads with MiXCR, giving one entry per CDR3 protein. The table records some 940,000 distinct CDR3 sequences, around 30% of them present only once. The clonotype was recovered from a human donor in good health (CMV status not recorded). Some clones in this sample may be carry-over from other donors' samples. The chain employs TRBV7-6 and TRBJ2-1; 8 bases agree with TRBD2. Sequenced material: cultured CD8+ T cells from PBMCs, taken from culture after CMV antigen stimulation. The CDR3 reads CASSLVAGGAYSYNEQFF. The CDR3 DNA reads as TGTGCCAGCAGCTTAGTTGCGGGGGGCGCTTACTCCTACAATGAGCAGTTCTTC.